Listed below are T cell receptor beta chains from one sample, sequenced in a study of T cell responses to AZD1222 COVID-19 vaccine. Sequenced by immunoSEQ multiplex PCR; TCRdb stores in-frame clones only, minus some. The table includes tens of thousands of clones, approximately 80% detected once. The sequencing used peripheral blood, collected on day 0 of AZD1222 vaccination. The origin of the receptors is an adult in good health. CDR3s include the opening cysteine and the closing phenylalanine or tryptophan. Each record gives: V gene, clone size, D gene, J gene, CDR3 DNA, CDR3 protein. The D gene is left open where the match is weak. Clone size is stated in some rows and not others, as once, few, many or a class when expanded.

v_call: TRBV19; clone_size: once; d_call: -; j_call: TRBJ1-2; cdr3_nt: TGTGCCAGTAGTCTCCCCAGGGGCGCAAGAAACTATGGCTACACCTTC; cdr3_aa: CASSLPRGARNYGYTF
v_call: TRBV18; clone_size: -; d_call: -; j_call: TRBJ1-2; cdr3_nt: TGTGCCAGCTCACCACAGGGGGTTTTTAGCTACACCTTC; cdr3_aa: CASSPQGVFSYTF
v_call: TRBV19; clone_size: -; d_call: TRBD1; j_call: TRBJ2-1; cdr3_nt: TGTGCCAGTAGGACTGGACAGGGGGCAAATGAGCAGTTCTTC; cdr3_aa: CASRTGQGANEQFF
v_call: TRBV6-5; clone_size: -; d_call: -; j_call: TRBJ2-3; cdr3_nt: TGTGCCAGCAGTCCAGGCGGGGTACCAGATACGCAGTATTTT; cdr3_aa: CASSPGGVPDTQYF
v_call: TRBV7-2; clone_size: -; d_call: -; j_call: TRBJ1-1; cdr3_nt: TGTGCCAGCAGCTTAGGCACGGGGAACACTGAAGCTTTCTTT; cdr3_aa: CASSLGTGNTEAFF
v_call: TRBV7-2; clone_size: once; d_call: -; j_call: TRBJ2-7; cdr3_nt: TGTGCCAGCAGCCCGGGAGCGGTGTGGAACGAGCAGTACTTC; cdr3_aa: CASSPGAVWNEQYF
v_call: TRBV10-3; clone_size: -; d_call: -; j_call: TRBJ1-3; cdr3_nt: TGTGCCATCACCGCGGGACAAGGAAACACCATATATTTT; cdr3_aa: CAITAGQGNTIYF
v_call: TRBV19; clone_size: -; d_call: -; j_call: TRBJ1-5; cdr3_nt: TGTGCCAGTAGTTTCGCGGGGGTTAGCAATCAGCCCCAGCATTTT; cdr3_aa: CASSFAGVSNQPQHF
v_call: TRBV7-7; clone_size: -; d_call: -; j_call: TRBJ2-1; cdr3_nt: TGTGCTAGCAGCTTGGGGGTAGTCAATGAGCAGTTCTTC; cdr3_aa: CASSLGVVNEQFF
v_call: TRBV3-1/TRBV3-2; clone_size: -; d_call: -; j_call: TRBJ2-1; cdr3_nt: TGTGCCAGCAGCCGCCTGGGCCATGAGCAGTTCTTC; cdr3_aa: CASSRLGHEQFF
v_call: TRBV7-2; clone_size: -; d_call: TRBD2; j_call: TRBJ2-3; cdr3_nt: TGTGCCAGCAGTTTTCTACCGGGACTAGTAGTGAGGACAGATACGCAGTATTTT; cdr3_aa: CASSFLPGLVVRTDTQYF
v_call: TRBV28; clone_size: few; d_call: TRBD1; j_call: TRBJ1-2; cdr3_nt: TGTGCCAGCAGCGGGACAGCCTATGGCTACACCTTC; cdr3_aa: CASSGTAYGYTF
v_call: TRBV19; clone_size: -; d_call: -; j_call: TRBJ2-6; cdr3_nt: TGTGCCAGTAGTATAGTGTTGCAAACCTCTGGGGCCAACGTCCTGACTTTC; cdr3_aa: CASSIVLQTSGANVLTF
v_call: TRBV3-1/TRBV3-2; clone_size: -; d_call: TRBD1; j_call: TRBJ2-1; cdr3_nt: TGTGCCAGCAGCCTACGAGGGGGCGGCTACAATGAGCAGTTCTTC; cdr3_aa: CASSLRGGGYNEQFF
v_call: TRBV18; clone_size: -; d_call: -; j_call: TRBJ1-2; cdr3_nt: TGTGCCAGCTTACCGGATAGTAACTATGGCTACACCTTC; cdr3_aa: CASLPDSNYGYTF
v_call: TRBV30; clone_size: -; d_call: -; j_call: TRBJ1-3; cdr3_nt: TGTGCCTGGGAAAGGGCCCGCTCTGGAAACACCATATATTTT; cdr3_aa: CAWERARSGNTIYF
v_call: TRBV7-2; clone_size: -; d_call: TRBD2; j_call: TRBJ2-1; cdr3_nt: TGTGCCAGCAGCTTAGCGTGGGGGGGACTAGCGGGTCAGAGCTCCTACAATGAGCAGTTCTTC; cdr3_aa: CASSLAWGGLAGQSSYNEQFF
v_call: TRBV5-5; clone_size: -; d_call: TRBD1; j_call: TRBJ1-1; cdr3_nt: TGTGCCAGCAGTTCCGTCGGCGCAGGGGGAACTGAAGCTTTCTTT; cdr3_aa: CASSSVGAGGTEAFF
v_call: TRBV5-6; clone_size: -; d_call: -; j_call: TRBJ2-3; cdr3_nt: TGTGCCAGCAGCCATGGACGGTTTAGCACAGATACGCAGTATTTT; cdr3_aa: CASSHGRFSTDTQYF
v_call: TRBV7-2; clone_size: -; d_call: -; j_call: TRBJ2-7; cdr3_nt: TGTGCCAGCAGCGTTGGTGGGACGGGGCTACATGGGAAGCAGTACTTC; cdr3_aa: CASSVGGTGLHGKQYF
v_call: TRBV5-1; clone_size: -; d_call: -; j_call: TRBJ2-4; cdr3_nt: TGCGCCAGCAGCTTGGAACCATATCTAGCCAAAAACATTCAGTACTTC; cdr3_aa: CASSLEPYLAKNIQYF
v_call: TRBV29-1; clone_size: -; d_call: TRBD1; j_call: TRBJ1-4; cdr3_nt: TGCAGCGTAAGACAGGGGGATGAAAAACTGTTTTTT; cdr3_aa: CSVRQGDEKLFF
v_call: TRBV9; clone_size: -; d_call: -; j_call: TRBJ1-3; cdr3_nt: TGTGCCAGCAGCCCCGGACAGTTTTCTGGAAACACCATATATTTT; cdr3_aa: CASSPGQFSGNTIYF
v_call: TRBV27; clone_size: -; d_call: -; j_call: TRBJ1-1; cdr3_nt: TGTGCCAGCAGGCCTGACAGCCAGAACACTGAAGCTTTCTTT; cdr3_aa: CASRPDSQNTEAFF
v_call: TRBV6-5; clone_size: -; d_call: TRBD1; j_call: TRBJ1-1; cdr3_nt: TGTGCCAGCACCCTGGCAGGGGGCACTGAAGCTTTCTTT; cdr3_aa: CASTLAGGTEAFF
v_call: TRBV28; clone_size: few; d_call: -; j_call: TRBJ1-1; cdr3_nt: TGTGCCAGCAGTCCCGCCACTACCATTAACACTGAAGCTTTCTTT; cdr3_aa: CASSPATTINTEAFF
v_call: TRBV6-2/TRBV6-3; clone_size: -; d_call: -; j_call: TRBJ1-6; cdr3_nt: TGTGCCAGCAGTTACTCGAACAGTTATTTTTCACCCCTCCACTTT; cdr3_aa: CASSYSNSYFSPLHF
v_call: TRBV11-2; clone_size: -; d_call: -; j_call: TRBJ2-7; cdr3_nt: TGTGCCAGCAGCTCCGAATGGCACGGTGGCGAGCAGTACTTC; cdr3_aa: CASSSEWHGGEQYF
v_call: TRBV7-2; clone_size: once; d_call: -; j_call: TRBJ1-1; cdr3_nt: TGTGCCAGCAGCTTAGCCTCGGGGCTGAACACTGAAGCTTTCTTT; cdr3_aa: CASSLASGLNTEAFF
v_call: TRBV27; clone_size: -; d_call: TRBD1; j_call: TRBJ2-1; cdr3_nt: TGTGCCAGCAGTCCACGGGTCCCGGGACAGGGGTGGAATGAGCAGTTCTTC; cdr3_aa: CASSPRVPGQGWNEQFF
v_call: TRBV5-1; clone_size: once; d_call: -; j_call: TRBJ2-1; cdr3_nt: TGCGCCAGCAGCTTGTCGTCCAACAATGAGCAGTTCTTC; cdr3_aa: CASSLSSNNEQFF
v_call: TRBV7-2; clone_size: -; d_call: TRBD1; j_call: TRBJ1-2; cdr3_nt: TGTGCCAGCAGCTCGAGGACAGGACGGGATGGCTACACCTTC; cdr3_aa: CASSSRTGRDGYTF
v_call: TRBV28; clone_size: -; d_call: TRBD1; j_call: TRBJ2-1; cdr3_nt: TGTGCCAGCGCCCGGGTGGGGACAGGGAACAATGAGCAGTTCTTC; cdr3_aa: CASARVGTGNNEQFF
v_call: TRBV4-1; clone_size: -; d_call: -; j_call: TRBJ1-3; cdr3_nt: TGCGCCAGCAGCCAAGTGGTGGGCTACACCATATATTTT; cdr3_aa: CASSQVVGYTIYF
v_call: TRBV28; clone_size: -; d_call: TRBD2; j_call: TRBJ2-5; cdr3_nt: TGTGCCAGCAGTTTAATAGAATCGACTAGCGGTGGGGAGACCCAGTACTTC; cdr3_aa: CASSLIESTSGGETQYF
v_call: TRBV6-2/TRBV6-3; clone_size: -; d_call: TRBD1; j_call: TRBJ2-4; cdr3_nt: TGTGCCAGCAGTTACCAGGGCCAGGGGGTTTACAAAAACATTCAGTACTTC; cdr3_aa: CASSYQGQGVYKNIQYF
v_call: TRBV27; clone_size: -; d_call: -; j_call: TRBJ2-5; cdr3_nt: TGTGCCAGCAGTTTAAGATGGACCTCGGAGACCCAGTACTTC; cdr3_aa: CASSLRWTSETQYF
v_call: TRBV4-3; clone_size: -; d_call: -; j_call: TRBJ1-3; cdr3_nt: TGCGCCAGCAGCGCGACGGGTTACTCTGGAAACACCATATATTTT; cdr3_aa: CASSATGYSGNTIYF
v_call: TRBV18; clone_size: -; d_call: -; j_call: TRBJ1-5; cdr3_nt: TGTGCCAGCTCACTAGGACTGTCTCCGGAGCCCCAGCATTTT; cdr3_aa: CASSLGLSPEPQHF
v_call: TRBV11-3; clone_size: -; d_call: -; j_call: TRBJ2-2; cdr3_nt: TGTGCCAGCAGCTTAGATAGAAGTGCGAACACCGGGGAGCTGTTTTTT; cdr3_aa: CASSLDRSANTGELFF
v_call: TRBV11-3; clone_size: -; d_call: -; j_call: TRBJ2-7; cdr3_nt: TGTGCCAGCAGCTTAGGCGGGGTTAGTGACGAGCAGTACTTC; cdr3_aa: CASSLGGVSDEQYF
v_call: TRBV2; clone_size: -; d_call: -; j_call: TRBJ2-1; cdr3_nt: TGTGCCAGCAGTGAACCCCCTCTCAATGAGCAGTTCTTC; cdr3_aa: CASSEPPLNEQFF
v_call: TRBV14; clone_size: -; d_call: -; j_call: TRBJ2-7; cdr3_nt: TGTGCCAGCAGCCAAGGAGGACGAGCCTACGAGCAGTACTTC; cdr3_aa: CASSQGGRAYEQYF
v_call: TRBV28; clone_size: -; d_call: -; j_call: TRBJ1-1; cdr3_nt: TGTGCCAGCAGTTTACCGGGGGCGGTCACTGAAGCTTTCTTT; cdr3_aa: CASSLPGAVTEAFF
v_call: TRBV24-1; clone_size: -; d_call: -; j_call: TRBJ1-5; cdr3_nt: TGTGCCACCAGGGGTGAAGGACAGAATCAGCCCCAGCATTTT; cdr3_aa: CATRGEGQNQPQHF
v_call: TRBV28; clone_size: -; d_call: -; j_call: TRBJ2-7; cdr3_nt: TGTGCCAGCAGCCCGGGACTCCGAACCTACGAGCAGTACTTC; cdr3_aa: CASSPGLRTYEQYF
v_call: TRBV6-2/TRBV6-3; clone_size: -; d_call: TRBD1; j_call: TRBJ1-1; cdr3_nt: TGTGCCAGCAGCCTACCGGGACAGTCAGTAGTTGAAGCTTTCTTT; cdr3_aa: CASSLPGQSVVEAFF
v_call: TRBV28; clone_size: -; d_call: -; j_call: TRBJ2-2; cdr3_nt: TGTGCCAGCAGTTCCCGTCGGGGTACCGGGGAGCTGTTTTTT; cdr3_aa: CASSSRRGTGELFF
v_call: TRBV7-9; clone_size: once; d_call: TRBD1; j_call: TRBJ1-2; cdr3_nt: TGTGCCAGCAGCTGGGGACAGGGGGATGGCTACACCTTC; cdr3_aa: CASSWGQGDGYTF
v_call: TRBV18; clone_size: few; d_call: -; j_call: TRBJ1-1; cdr3_nt: TGTGCCAGCTCACCCCAGGGCGTAGGTACTGAAGCTTTCTTT; cdr3_aa: CASSPQGVGTEAFF
v_call: TRBV11-2; clone_size: -; d_call: TRBD1; j_call: TRBJ1-2; cdr3_nt: TGTGCCAGCAGCTTGGTGCAGGGGGGAGGCTATGGCTACACCTTC; cdr3_aa: CASSLVQGGGYGYTF
v_call: TRBV7-2; clone_size: -; d_call: TRBD2; j_call: TRBJ2-1; cdr3_nt: TGTGCCAGCAGCTTAGGGGGACTAGCGAAGGGTGGTGAGCAGTTCTTC; cdr3_aa: CASSLGGLAKGGEQFF
v_call: TRBV5-1; clone_size: -; d_call: -; j_call: TRBJ2-7; cdr3_nt: TGCGCCAGCAGGTATAGTAGCTCCTACGAGCAGTACTTC; cdr3_aa: CASRYSSSYEQYF
v_call: TRBV27; clone_size: -; d_call: TRBD2; j_call: TRBJ2-3; cdr3_nt: TGTGCCAGCAGCCGGACGGTTCTCCGGACTAGCGGGAGTGCAGATACGCAGTATTTT; cdr3_aa: CASSRTVLRTSGSADTQYF
v_call: TRBV5-1; clone_size: -; d_call: -; j_call: TRBJ1-5; cdr3_nt: TGCGCCAGCAGCTTGGGGACAGCTTCCTGGGAGCCCCAGCATTTT; cdr3_aa: CASSLGTASWEPQHF
v_call: TRBV18; clone_size: once; d_call: -; j_call: TRBJ2-1; cdr3_nt: TGTGCCAGCTCACCATTCGACTCCTACAATGAGCAGTTCTTC; cdr3_aa: CASSPFDSYNEQFF
v_call: TRBV5-1; clone_size: -; d_call: TRBD2; j_call: TRBJ2-1; cdr3_nt: TGCGCCAGCAGCCCGCCCGGACTAGCGGGCAAAGAGCAGTTCTTC; cdr3_aa: CASSPPGLAGKEQFF